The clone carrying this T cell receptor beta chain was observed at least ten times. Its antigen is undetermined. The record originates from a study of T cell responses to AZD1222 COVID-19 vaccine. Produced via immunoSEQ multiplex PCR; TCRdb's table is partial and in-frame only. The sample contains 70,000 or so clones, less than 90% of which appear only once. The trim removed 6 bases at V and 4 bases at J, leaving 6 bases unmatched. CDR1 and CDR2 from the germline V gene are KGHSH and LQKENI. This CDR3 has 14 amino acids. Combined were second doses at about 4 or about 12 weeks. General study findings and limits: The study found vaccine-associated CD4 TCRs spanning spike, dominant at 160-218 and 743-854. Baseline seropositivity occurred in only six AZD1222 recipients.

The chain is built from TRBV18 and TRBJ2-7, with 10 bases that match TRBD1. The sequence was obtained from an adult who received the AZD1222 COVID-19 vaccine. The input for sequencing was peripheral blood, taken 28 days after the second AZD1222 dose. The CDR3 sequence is CASSWGQGKYEQYF. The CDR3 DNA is TGTGCCAGCTCCTGGGGACAGGGGAAGTACGAGCAGTACTTC.